These T cell receptor beta chains were read from a single sample in a study of early T cells in non-severe SARS-CoV-2 infection. TCRdb processed the 5' RACE reads anew with MiXCR; each CDR3 protein has one entry. Here the sample spans about 54,000 distinct CDR3 sequences, about 7.6% being singletons. The material was whole blood, obtained at baseline. The source of these receptors is an adult who was a healthcare worker with PCR-confirmed SARS-CoV-2 infection or an uninfected control (not recorded which). Both conserved end residues are part of each CDR3. D genes are given only for firm matches. Not all rows give a size; the values are once, few, many and, for expanded clones, a class.

TRBV7-8	TRBJ1-1	14	-	many	TGTGCCAGCAGCTTAGTTTTAGGGGGCACTGAAGCTTTCTTT	CASSLVLGGTEAFF
TRBV5-1	TRBJ2-1	12	-	few	TGCGCCAGCAGCTTGGAGGAGAATGAGCAGTTCTTC	CASSLEENEQFF
TRBV3-1	TRBJ2-1	16	TRBD2	few	TGTGCCAGCAGCCAAGAAAGAGTAGCGGGAGTTGGTAAGCAGTTCTTC	CASSQERVAGVGKQFF
TRBV21-1	TRBJ1-1	17	-	many	TGTGCCAGCAGCTACCAGGAGGAGATTGAGTATAACACTGAAGCTTTCTTT	CASSYQEEIEYNTEAFF
TRBV12-3/TRBV12-4	TRBJ2-3	12	-	many	TGTGCCAGCACCTCTAGCACAGATACGCAGTATTTT	CASTSSTDTQYF
TRBV11-2	TRBJ2-3	19	TRBD1	many	TGTGCCAGCAGCTTAGATCTACCCGACTCGGACAGGGTGCCAGATACGCAGTATTTT	CASSLDLPDSDRVPDTQYF
TRBV20-1	TRBJ2-7	11	-	-	TGCAGTGCTAGGACGGCCTACGAGCAGTACTTC	CSARTAYEQYF
TRBV11-2	TRBJ1-1	14	TRBD1	few	TGTGCCAGCAGCTTAGAGCGATCAGGGGGAAGAGCTTTCTTT	CASSLERSGGRAFF
TRBV7-9	TRBJ1-1	13	-	few	TGTGCCAGCAGCACCGGCCCAAACACTGAAGCTTTCTTT	CASSTGPNTEAFF
TRBV7-3	TRBJ1-1	13	-	-	TGTGCCAGCAGCTTGGACCCTAGCACTGAAGCTTTCTTT	CASSLDPSTEAFF
TRBV30	TRBJ1-2	14	-	many	TGTGCCTGGAGTGTACGACCCCTCAGCGGGGGCTACACCTTC	CAWSVRPLSGGYTF
TRBV12-3/TRBV12-4	TRBJ2-1	12	-	many	TGTGCCAGCAGTTTAAGGCCTCCGGAGCAGTTCTTC	CASSLRPPEQFF
TRBV20-1	TRBJ1-5	13	-	many	TGCAGTGCTAGAGGTAGGGTTAATCAGCCCCAGCATTTT	CSARGRVNQPQHF
TRBV12-3/TRBV12-4	TRBJ2-1	14	TRBD2	-	TGTGCCAGCAGTTTTCTAGCGGGGTACAATGAGCAGTTCTTC	CASSFLAGYNEQFF
TRBV6-5	TRBJ2-7	16	TRBD1	-	TGTGCCAGCAGTTACTCCCGGGGACAGGGGGCTAGAGAGCAGTACTTC	CASSYSRGQGAREQYF
TRBV28	TRBJ2-1	15	-	-	TGTGCCAGCAGTTTACGCGGGATCGTCTACAATGAGCAGCTCTTC	CASSLRGIVYNEQLF
TRBV21-1	TRBJ1-6	14	-	-	TGTGCCAGCACCCCCGGGGAGGGGTCTTCACCCCTCCACTTT	CASTPGEGSSPLHF
TRBV2	TRBJ2-3	13	-	-	TGTGCCAGCAATGCGGGGTACACAGATACGCAGTATTTT	CASNAGYTDTQYF
TRBV7-3	TRBJ1-1	14	-	many	TGTGCCAGCAGCTTAGACAATATGAACACTGAAGCTTTCTTT	CASSLDNMNTEAFF
TRBV20-1	TRBJ2-6	15	-	few	TGCAGTGCTAGGATGGGTGTTTTGGGGGCCAACGTCCTGACTTTC	CSARMGVLGANVLTF
TRBV4-1	TRBJ1-2	16	TRBD1	many	TGCGCCAGCAGCGGACCCGGACAGGGCAGGAATAAGGGCTACACCTTC	CASSGPGQGRNKGYTF
TRBV7-9	TRBJ2-2	18	TRBD2	many	TGTGCCAGCAGTCAGCCCGGGACTAGCGGGACTCTCATCGGGGAGCTGTTTTTT	CASSQPGTSGTLIGELFF
TRBV2	TRBJ2-7	12	-	few	TGTGCCAGCAGAGGCGGGACCTACGAGCAGTACTTC	CASRGGTYEQYF
TRBV5-4	TRBJ1-1	13	-	few	TGTGCCAGCAGCTTGGAGAAACGCACTGAAGCTTTCTTT	CASSLEKRTEAFF
TRBV7-2	TRBJ1-5	13	-	many	TGTGCCAGCAGCTTAGACAGCAATCAGCCCCAGCATTTT	CASSLDSNQPQHF
TRBV6-2/TRBV6-3	TRBJ1-5	15	-	-	TGTGCCAGCGGTAGTTCCGGCGGAAACAATCAGCCCCAGCATTTT	CASGSSGGNNQPQHF
TRBV9	TRBJ2-7	14	TRBD2	few	TGTGCCAGCAGCCCAAGTGGGAGGGCCTACGAGCAGTACTTC	CASSPSGRAYEQYF
TRBV29-1	TRBJ2-1	11	-	-	TGCAGCGTTGAAGATCGCAATGAGCAGTTCTTC	CSVEDRNEQFF
TRBV7-3	TRBJ2-7	14	TRBD1	-	TGTGCCAGCAGCTTAGGACAGGCAACCTACGAGCAGTACTTC	CASSLGQATYEQYF
TRBV4-2	TRBJ2-4	20	TRBD1	-	TGTGCCAGCAGCCGTCGGGCAGGGACAGGCCAAATGGGGGCCAAAAACATTCAGTACTTC	CASSRRAGTGQMGAKNIQYF
TRBV29-1	TRBJ1-1	13	TRBD1	many	TGCAGCGTGACGACAGGGGTCGGAACTGAAGCTTTCTTT	CSVTTGVGTEAFF
TRBV12-3/TRBV12-4	TRBJ1-1	13	-	-	TGTGCCAGCAGTTTAGCAGCTACGACTGAAGCTTTCTTT	CASSLAATTEAFF
TRBV4-2	TRBJ2-3	13	-	-	TGTGCCAGCAGCCAAGTAGACACAGATACGCAGTATTTT	CASSQVDTDTQYF
TRBV20-1	TRBJ2-2	15	-	-	TGCAGTGCTAGAGTTCCTTGGAGGGGGCACGGGGAGCTGTTTTTT	CSARVPWRGHGELFF
TRBV10-1	TRBJ2-3	14	-	-	TGCGCCAGCAGCTCCGGGTTTCAGGGAGATACGCAGTATTTT	CASSSGFQGDTQYF
TRBV9	TRBJ2-5	18	TRBD2	-	TGTGCCAGCAGCCCCGGGACTAGCGGGAGAAGAAGGGCAGAGACCCAGTACTTC	CASSPGTSGRRRAETQYF
TRBV4-1	TRBJ2-7	15	-	-	TGCGCCAGCAGCCAAGAGGGGACGTTAGCCTACGAGCAGTACTTC	CASSQEGTLAYEQYF
TRBV12-3/TRBV12-4	TRBJ2-7	14	-	-	TGTGCCAGCAGTTTAGAGGGCTCGTACTACGAGCAGTACTTC	CASSLEGSYYEQYF
TRBV6-5	TRBJ2-3	19	TRBD2	-	TGTGCCAGCACTTCAGGGCAGGCCGGGACTAGCGGATTGGGGAATACGCAGTATTTT	CASTSGQAGTSGLGNTQYF
TRBV7-9	TRBJ2-3	13	-	-	TGTGCCAGCAGCCCTCTTATCACAGATACGCAGTATTTT	CASSPLITDTQYF
TRBV18	TRBJ2-7	13	-	few	TGTGCCAGCTCACCAGAGCTGGCCTACGAGCAGTACTTC	CASSPELAYEQYF
TRBV29-1	TRBJ2-3	16	-	many	TGCAGCGTGGGACACCCACCCGGGTCGGGCACAGATACGCAGTATTTT	CSVGHPPGSGTDTQYF
TRBV7-2	TRBJ2-1	13	-	-	TGTGCCAGCAGCCCCCCTCTCTACAATGAGCAGTTCTTC	CASSPPLYNEQFF
TRBV30	TRBJ1-1	13	TRBD1	few	TGTGCCTGGAAGGGACAGGGGGTCACTGAAGCTTTCTTT	CAWKGQGVTEAFF
TRBV25-1	TRBJ2-7	13	-	few	TGTGCCAGCAGTGAGCAGGGCTCCTACGAGCAGTACTTC	CASSEQGSYEQYF
TRBV7-2	TRBJ2-1	15	TRBD2	-	TGTGCCAGCAGCGCCAGACTAGCGGGAGGCGATGAGCAGTTCTTC	CASSARLAGGDEQFF
TRBV6-1	TRBJ2-1	14	TRBD2	few	TGTGCTAGCGTAAAGGCTAGCGGATACAATGAGCAGTTCTTC	CASVKASGYNEQFF
TRBV4-1	TRBJ2-3	14	-	-	TGCGCCAGCAGCCACCGATATCACACAGATACGCAGTATTTT	CASSHRYHTDTQYF
TRBV6-1	TRBJ2-7	13	-	few	TGTGCCAGCAGAAGTCGGACAGACTACGAGCAGTACTTC	CASRSRTDYEQYF
TRBV28	TRBJ1-5	12	-	few	TGTGCCAGCAGTTTTCGAGGTCAGCCCCAGCATTTT	CASSFRGQPQHF
TRBV6-2/TRBV6-3	TRBJ2-7	14	TRBD2	-	TGTGCCAGCAGACGACTAGCGGAGACCTACGAGCAGTACTTC	CASRRLAETYEQYF
TRBV28	TRBJ1-6	14	TRBD1	few	TGTGCCAGCATTTCGGGACAGCCTAATTCACCCCTCCACTTT	CASISGQPNSPLHF
TRBV6-6	TRBJ2-7	13	-	-	TGTGCCAGCAGTTCGCCACCCACCTACGAGCAGTACTTC	CASSSPPTYEQYF
TRBV19	TRBJ2-2	20	TRBD2	few	TGTGCCAGCACCCTCGCACACAGGACTAGCGGGAGAAGAGGGACCGGGGAGCTGTTTTTT	CASTLAHRTSGRRGTGELFF